This T cell receptor (beta chain) was identified in a study of blood T cell repertoires in COVID-19. About the study: Samples of COVID-19 (acute and convalescent) were obtained from the United States, Italy and Spain. Sample material is recorded as cDNA or gDNA derived from T cells, B-cell-depleted T cells, or PBMCs.

TCRdb's copy holds only in-frame clones and misses some; the assay was immunoSEQ multiplex PCR. Among fewer than 200,000 clones, 70% to 85% were seen once, and the ten largest hold 10% to 15%. The CDR3 has 14 amino acids. The germline gives CDR1 GTSNPN, CDR2 SVGIG (reference sequence). V dropped 3 bases and J dropped 1 base, with 11 bases sitting between them. Participants spanned ages about 18 to 100 years and resided in 20 to 30 US areas. Cohort 3 recovered donors had two negative PCRs, clearance, or symptom resolution. This chain uses TRBV30 with TRBJ2-3; the D gene is possibly TRBD2 (6 bases). This receptor was taken from a man between 45 and 60 years old who had recovered from COVID-19. The sample consisted of PBMCs or T cells enriched from blood (not recorded which). CDR3 region: CAWSGGWGTDTQYF. The CDR3, as DNA: TGTGCCTGGAGCGGAGGGTGGGGCACAGATACGCAGTATTTT.